This entry concerns a single TCR beta chain. This clonotype was observed a single time. Its antigen is currently not known. Base qualities are not recorded, but no much larger clone differs from it by a single base. One read provides weak support. The sample comes from a study of CD8+CD57+ T cells in acquired aplastic anemia (dated by TCRdb to 2016 to 2019). Some background on the complete study: On average, sorted CD4+ and CD8+ cells yielded around 3.5 ug of extracted DNA, with a range of roughly 0.17 to 27.4 ug. Mean read counts for healthy donor samples were approximately 10 million for CD4+ cells and under 14 million for CD8+ cells.

The paper as a whole reports these results and caveats: Roughly 30 CD8+ CDR3 sequences were found to be shared between patients and controls, but these sequences appeared to be highly expressed in patients and within the immunodominant clones of the patients. Patients and healthy controls showed no significant difference in CD8+ Simpson's diversity (P=0.060).

In the study, sorted CD4+ and CD8+ blood T cells from patients with severe aplastic anemia and from healthy subjects underwent deep sequencing of TCR repertoires. Ficoll-Paque density gradient centrifugation was used to isolate peripheral blood mononuclear cells. Before DNA extraction, CD4+ and CD8+ T cells were sorted with FACS or magnetic beads. Genomic DNA was used as template for profiling of TCR beta VDJ combinations and CDR3 sequences. TCR repertoire sequencing was run on an Illumina HiSeq 2000. As for how the authors treated the data: TRBV/TRBJ rearrangement plots, CDR3 size and DJ length profiles, and Simpson's diversity index were used to assess repertoires. Whichever DNA sequence was most abundant in the deep sequencing data was defined as the immunodominant clone. CDR3 amino acid sequences were screened for sharing across subjects and compared with published repertoires and the VDJdb database. Through fastp at Q25 and MiXCR, TCRdb rebuilt clones from the public reads, retaining in-frame beta chains. For every CDR3 protein sequence, its rows merge into one entry that carries the most common genes and DNA. TCRdb, not the authors, supplied the V and J calls. For this sample the table gives 80,000 or so distinct CDR3 sequences, of which under 50% were detected only once. 65% to 70% of the sample comes from the top ten.

V loses 8 bases, J loses 1 base, and the germline ends lie 14 bases apart. The germline V gene (reference sequence) provides CDR1 LNHDA and CDR2 SQIVND. From the cysteine through the phenylalanine, the CDR3 covers 15 amino acids. The sequence is cut down to CDR3 DNA, 45 bases in frame from base 1. The chain employs TRBV19 and TRBJ2-2; a tentative D match to TRBD1 spans 5 bases. The receptor was derived from a human donor in good health, serving as a control. The sample comprised sorted CD4+, CD8+, or CD8+CD57+ T cells (not recorded which) from PBMCs. The nucleotide sequence is given as TGTGCCAGTCGGCCAGGGATTATGAACACCGGGGAGCTGTTTTTT. This translates into CASRPGIMNTGELFF.